This entry concerns a single T cell receptor beta chain. The data stem from a study of blood T cell repertoires in COVID-19. Across the study: Whether acute or convalescent, the COVID-19 samples came from the United States, Italy and Spain. T cells, B-cell-depleted T cells, or PBMCs supplied cDNA or gDNA.

TCRdb's table, derived via immunoSEQ multiplex PCR, lists solely in-frame clones and lacks some. The repertoire holds about 88,000 clones, with over 80% as singletons. The CDR3 loop spans 15 amino acids. J lost 0 bases, V lost 5 bases, and 2 bases had no gene match. The germline V gene has CDR1 SGHTA and CDR2 FQGNSA. The receptor comes from a human donor with active COVID-19. The donor label of this sample is uncertain. What was sequenced was peripheral blood. The rearrangement links TRBV7-2 to TRBJ2-7, with 12 bases matching TRBD2. CDR3: CASSAGLAGSYEQYF. The DNA of the CDR3 is TGTGCCAGCAGCGCGGGACTAGCGGGCTCCTACGAGCAGTACTTC.